One sample yielded the 4 T cell receptor beta chains listed below, sequenced in a study of blood T cell repertoires in COVID-19. Sequencing was performed with immunoSEQ multiplex PCR; in TCRdb, only in-frame clones are kept and a portion is missing. The sample contains 150,000 to 200,000 clones, roughly 86% of which appear only once. Sequencing was performed on peripheral blood. Receptors were obtained from a man younger than 35 with acute or convalescent COVID-19.

This chain uses TRBV7-9 with TRBJ1-2, with 9 bases aligning to TRBD1. The CDR3 length is 15 residues. V shed 5 bases, J shed 5 bases, and the junction held 9 bases outside the gene matches. Germline V CDR1 and CDR2: SEHNR, FQNEAQ (reference sequence). The CDR3 loop is CASSPGGTGYYGYTF. The CDR3 nucleotides are TGTGCCAGCAGCCCAGGGGGGACAGGGTATTATGGCTACACCTTC.

The chain joins TRBV21-1 to TRBJ2-5; the table's TRBD2 call for D was not verified on the DNA. TRBV21-1 is shown as a pseudogene. CDR3 length equals 14 residues. This CDR3 is CASADTPRGETQYF. CDR3 DNA: TGTGCCAGCGCGGATACACCCCGGGGGGAGACCCAGTACTTC.

The V call is TRBV29-1, the J call TRBJ2-2; D remains ambiguous. Germline CDR1 reads SQVTM; CDR2 reads ANQGSEA. The germline V and J ends were trimmed by 5 bases and 2 bases, with 9 bases remaining between them. The CDR3 is made up of 13 amino acids. This CDR3 is CSVRGLNTGELFF. The DNA of the CDR3 is TGCAGCGTTCGAGGCCTTAACACCGGGGAGCTGTTTTTT.

This rearrangement joins TRBV9 to TRBJ2-1, with TRBD2 matching 7 bases. Germline-derived CDR1 and CDR2 are SGDLS and YYNGEE. V shed 4 bases, J shed 7 bases, and the junction held 11 bases outside the gene matches. This CDR3 is built from 15 residues. The CDR3 nucleotides are TGTGCCAGCAGCCCGGGGGGAGGGGCTCGGAATGAGCAGTTCTTC. Residues: CASSPGGGARNEQFF.